These 29 T cell receptor beta chains came from one sample sequenced in a study of cytomegalovirus exposure and HLA in healthy donors. The PCR was carried out with 60 Vbeta primers and 13 Jbeta primers. The assay was immunoSEQ multiplex PCR, and TCRdb's table has in-frame clones only and misses some. The data contain under 200,000 clones, 60% to 85% of them singletons. Sequencing used PBMCs. The receptors were gathered from a woman aged 30 to 39 in good health and CMV-seronegative.

With respect to this clone: A read error may produce the germline difference seen at one junction end. This chain joins TRBV7-9 and TRBJ1-2, with D perhaps TRBD1 (6 bases). This CDR3 spans 16 amino acids. The V gene's germline CDR1 is SEHNR and CDR2 FQNEAQ (reference sequence). CDR3 DNA sequence: TGTTCCAGCAGCTTAAGTCCGGGCAGGGGTCTGGGTGGCTACACCTTC. The encoded protein is CSSSLSPGRGLGGYTF.

The chain carries TRBV19 and TRBJ1-5, with a weak D call TRBD1 (5 bases). CDR3 length: 15 residues. V lost 7 bases, J lost 1 base, and 14 bases lay in between. Per the germline V gene, CDR1 is LNHDA and CDR2 is SQIVND (reference sequence). CDR3 bases: TGTGCCAGTATGAGGCAGGGAGGCAGCAATCAGCCCCAGCATTTT. This sequence encodes CASMRQGGSNQPQHF. Full variable domain (remainder filled in from reference TRBV19 and TRBJ1-5): DGGITQSPKYLFRKEGQNVTLSCEQNLNHDAMYWYRQDPGQGLRLIYYSQIVNDFQKGDIAEGYSVSREKKESFPLTVTSAQKNPTAFYLCASMRQGGSNQPQHFGDGTRLSIL.

The chain recombines TRBV6-5 with TRBJ1-1; D unclear. CDR1 and CDR2 (germline): MNHEY, SVGAGI. The CDR3 has 14 residues. Trimming took 2 bases from V and 1 from J, leaving 8 bases between them. The CDR3 DNA sequence: TGTGCCAGCAGTTACAGGGAGTCGAACACTGAAGCTTTCTTT. It translates to CASSYRESNTEAFF.

The chain combines TRBV19 with TRBJ1-2; 10 bases are a match to TRBD1. The CDR3 contains 13 residues. V lost 6 bases to trimming and J lost 8 bases; unmatched junction nucleotides: 6. Germline V gene data show CDR1 as LNHDA and CDR2 as SQIVND (reference sequence). CDR3 nucleotides: TGTGCCAGTAGAGTCGACAGGGGGCGAGGCTACACCTTC. Translating it yields CASRVDRGRGYTF.

This clone has just a few counts. The chain recombines TRBV10-3 with TRBJ1-2; 8 bases fit TRBD1. The CDR3 has 14 residues. Germline V lookup: CDR1 ENHRY, CDR2 SYGVKD. V trimming: 6 bases; J trimming: 0 bases; junction bases outside the gene matches: 3. CDR3 in amino acids: CAIRGGQANYGYTF. In DNA, the CDR3 is TGTGCCATCAGGGGGGGACAGGCTAACTATGGCTACACCTTC.

As regards this clone: Other DNA sequences within the sample encode an identical CDR3. DNA of the CDR3: TGCGCCAGCAGCTTAGACAGCCTCAATCAGCCCCAGCATTTT. The encoded protein is CASSLDSLNQPQHF. The gene calls are TRBV5-1 and TRBJ1-5, with D possibly TRBD1 on 5 matching bases. CDR1 and CDR2 from the germline V gene are SGHRS and YFSETQ. This CDR3 is 14 amino acids long. V was trimmed by 2 bases and J by 3 bases, leaving 9 bases between them.

V gene TRBV4-1 combines with J gene TRBJ1-4, with TRBD1 matching over 9 bases. The CDR3 loop spans 15 amino acids. Germline CDR1 MGHRA, CDR2 YSYEKL. Germline trimming cut 4 bases from V and 7 bases from J; bases unmatched to any gene: 7. The CDR3 sequence: CASSLVGTGFEKLFF. DNA of the CDR3: TGCGCCAGCAGCCTGGTTGGGACAGGGTTTGAAAAACTGTTTTTT.

The gene calls are TRBV30 and TRBJ2-1; 10 bases map to TRBD2. V shed 7 bases, J shed 6 bases, and the junction held 12 bases outside the gene matches. The CDR3 spans 15 residues. Germline V gene sequence: CDR1 GTSNPN, CDR2 SVGIG (reference sequence). The CDR3 nucleotides read TGTGCCTTGACTGACGGGCTAGCGGGGGCCAATGAGCAGTTCTTC. This gives the protein CALTDGLAGANEQFF.

The genes are TRBV10-3 and TRBJ2-2; a possible D gene is TRBD1 (5 bases). Germline assignment: CDR1 ENHRY and CDR2 SYGVKD. The CDR3 consists of 15 residues. Between the trimmed V and J ends, which lost 3 bases and 5 bases, there was a span of 13 bases. The CDR3 sequence is CAISDQGRVTGELFF. As DNA, the CDR3 is TGTGCCATCAGTGACCAGGGCCGGGTAACCGGGGAGCTGTTTTTT.

This clone was recorded only once. The chain combines TRBV4-2 with TRBJ2-3; 9 bases match TRBD2. CDR1 is LGHNA and CDR2 is YNFKEQ in the germline V gene. The CDR3 extends over 18 amino acids. V shed 1 base and J 4 bases; nucleotides not matched to a gene: 12. The CDR3 region has the DNA TGTGCCAGCAGCCAAGGGGCACGTGGCGGGGGGGCTGCAGATACGCAGTATTTT. The encoded protein is CASSQGARGGGAADTQYF.

This clone has just one count. The chain uses TRBV2 and TRBJ2-3; TRBD1 matches at 9 bases. The CDR3 runs 14 residues. V was pared by 3 bases and J by 6 bases, with 4 bases of the junction left unmatched. CDR1 is SNHLY, CDR2 FYNNEI, per germline. The CDR3 bases are TGTGCCAGCAGTGACGAGACAGGGGGGGATACGCAGTATTTT. This sequence encodes CASSDETGGDTQYF.

The CDR3 DNA reads TGTGCCAGCAGTTTAGTAGACTACAATGAGCAGTTCTTC. Its translation is CASSLVDYNEQFF. This chain connects TRBV27 to TRBJ2-1; D gene ambiguous. Germline-derived CDR1 and CDR2 are MNHEY and SMNVEV (reference sequence). The CDR3 contains 13 residues. Trimming cost V 2 bases and J 3 bases, with 5 bases left between them.

The chain carries TRBV4-2 and TRBJ2-2; possible D gene TRBD2, 5 bases. V lost 1 base and J lost 4, with 13 bases in between. CDR1 is LGHNA and CDR2 is YNFKEQ in the germline V gene. This CDR3 region has 16 residues. The CDR3 DNA follows: TGTGCCAGCAGCCAAGGTCTACGGGGTGGCACCGGGGAGCTGTTTTTT. As protein: CASSQGLRGGTGELFF.

The chain uses TRBV5-1 and TRBJ1-1, with 9 bases lining up with TRBD1. The CDR3 sequence is 16 residues long. CDR1 SGHRS and CDR2 YFSETQ come from the germline V gene. Losses at the gene ends were 4 bases for V and 0 bases for J; bases not matched to a gene: 7. The CDR3 loop is CASSPRGTGMNTEAFF. Written as DNA, the CDR3 is TGCGCCAGCAGCCCCCGAGGGACAGGGATGAACACTGAAGCTTTCTTT.

The rearrangement joins TRBV6-1 to TRBJ1-2; D is uncertain. Germline CDR1 is MNHNS and CDR2 is SASEGT. The length of the CDR3 is 13 residues. Trimming pared 5 bases from V and 2 bases from J, leaving 9 bases between. The CDR3 nucleotides read TGTGCCAGCAGTCAACAGACCAACTATGGCTACACCTTC. Its protein product is CASSQQTNYGYTF.

This chain's CDR3 is CASRLSGPYGYTF. The CDR3 nucleotides are TGTGCCAGCAGGCTATCAGGGCCGTATGGCTACACCTTC. The chain carries TRBV2 and TRBJ1-2, with D tentatively TRBD1 (5 bases). In germline, CDR1 is SNHLY, CDR2 FYNNEI. The CDR3 loop spans 13 amino acids. V lost 6 bases, J lost 5 bases, and 13 bases lay in between.

This clone came up a few times. The rearrangement uses TRBV14 and TRBJ2-1, with D perhaps TRBD2 (5 bases). The CDR3 sequence is 15 residues long. The germline V gene encodes CDR1 SGHDN and CDR2 FVKESK. V gave up 1 base and J gave up 11 bases, with 18 bases separating them. The CDR3 protein is CASSQGGGGWSKQFF. DNA for the CDR3: TGTGCCAGCAGCCAAGGGGGTGGAGGATGGAGCAAGCAGTTCTTC.

The chain employs TRBV25-1 and TRBJ2-2; 10 nucleotides match TRBD2. Unmatched junction bases numbered 8, after V lost 3 bases and J lost 1 base. Germline values: CDR1 MGHDK, CDR2 SYGVNS. This CDR3 spans 18 amino acids. Here the CDR3 reads CASSDVRTSGVNTGELFF. The CDR3 DNA is TGTGCCAGCAGTGACGTACGAACTAGCGGGGTGAACACCGGGGAGCTGTTTTTT.

The chain recombines TRBV7-9 with TRBJ1-5, with D maybe TRBD1 (6 bases). This CDR3 contains 14 residues. V was clipped by 6 bases and J by 5 bases, with 14 bases between them. Germline values: CDR1 SEHNR, CDR2 FQNEAQ (reference sequence). CDR3: CASSFPGTHQPQHF. Written as DNA, the CDR3 is TGTGCCAGCAGTTTCCCCGGGACACATCAGCCCCAGCATTTT.

The chain couples TRBV5-5 to TRBJ1-1; D gene ambiguous. Looked up from germline, CDR1 is SGHKS and CDR2 is YYEKEE (reference sequence). The V end lost 3 bases, the J end lost 0 bases, and 12 bases lay between the germline ends. The CDR3 runs 15 residues. The CDR3 sequence: CASSSAVLMNTEAFF. The DNA for the CDR3 is TGTGCCAGCAGCTCTGCAGTCTTAATGAACACTGAAGCTTTCTTT.

This chain joins TRBV5-1 and TRBJ1-1, with D unclear. Looked up from germline, CDR1 is SGHRS and CDR2 is YFSETQ. The V and J ends lost 4 bases and 1 base respectively, with 8 bases between them. CDR3 size: 13 residues. Here the CDR3 DNA reads TGCGCCAGCAGCAAACAACGGAACACTGAAGCTTTCTTT. Translation: CASSKQRNTEAFF. The full variable domain, completed using reference TRBV5-1 and TRBJ1-1, is KAGVTQTPRYLIKTRGQQVTLSCSPISGHRSVSWYQQTPGQGLQFLFEYFSETQRNKGNFPGRFSGRQFSNSRSEMNVSTLELGDSALYLCASSKQRNTEAFFGQGTRLTVV.

The chain combines TRBV5-3 with TRBJ1-2, with D tentatively TRBD1 (5 bases). TRBV5-3 is treated as an ORF (open reading frame) with a function not yet certain. This CDR3 contains 11 residues. The V gene lost 8 bases and the J gene lost 7 bases, with 12 bases spanning the gap. CDR3 sequence (DNA): TGTGCCAGTCCGGGGGGGTGTGGCTACACCTTC. As protein: CASPGGCGYTF.

V usage is TRBV27 and J usage is TRBJ1-2; a weak D match, TRBD1 (6 bases). The CDR3 runs to 15 residues. Trimming left V 5 bases short and J 4 bases short, with 17 bases between. CDR1 is MNHEY, CDR2 SMNVEV, per germline (reference sequence). CDR3 sequence reads: CASSVRTESIYGYTF. The CDR3 nucleotides are TGTGCCAGCAGTGTTAGGACAGAGAGTATCTATGGCTACACCTTC.

The chain employs TRBV29-1 and TRBJ2-7, with a possible D match to TRBD2 (5 bases). The CDR3 runs to 13 residues. V was pared by 3 bases and J by 3 bases, with 12 bases between. CDR1 is SQVTM, CDR2 ANQGSEA, per germline. The CDR3 DNA is TGCAGCGTTGATGGGGTTGGGAGCTACGAGCAGTACTTC. The encoded protein is CSVDGVGSYEQYF.

The rearrangement joins TRBV11-3 to TRBJ2-1; 9 nucleotides agree with TRBD1. With 6 bases clipped from V and 8 bases from J, the junction kept 8 bases outside the gene matches. CDR1 is SGHNT, CDR2 YENEEA, per germline. The CDR3 contains 14 residues. CDR3 protein: CASSSRDRVDEQFF. The CDR3 coding sequence is TGTGCCAGCAGTTCTAGGGACAGGGTCGATGAGCAGTTCTTC. The variable domain in full, completed from reference TRBV11-3 and TRBJ2-1, reads EAGVVQSPRYKIIEKKQPVAFWCNPISGHNTLYWYLQNLGQGPELLIRYENEEAVDDSQLPKDRFSAERLKGVDSTLKIQPAELGDSAVYLCASSSRDRVDEQFFGPGTRLTVL.

The CDR3 reads CASSYSAGVGDEKLFF. DNA of the CDR3: TGTGCCAGCAGTTACTCGGCAGGGGTAGGGGATGAAAAACTGTTTTTT. This chain links TRBV6-5 with TRBJ1-4; D is perhaps TRBD1 (6 bases). Germline V gene data show CDR1 as MNHEY and CDR2 as SVGAGI. Trimming took 0 bases from V and 6 from J, leaving 14 bases between them. The CDR3 is 16 residues long.

J is TRBJ2-5 and V is TRBV4-1, with 9 bases aligning to TRBD2. The CDR3 spans 18 residues. Per germline, CDR1 MGHRA and CDR2 YSYEKL. V lost 1 base and J lost 5; bases outside the gene matches: 14. The DNA of the CDR3 is TGCGCCAGCAGCCAAGGGAGGGCGGGGGGGCTCCTCCGGGAGACCCAGTACTTC. Its protein is CASSQGRAGGLLRETQYF.

This clone has only a few counts. The chain couples TRBV28 to TRBJ1-5; maybe TRBD1 (5 bases). This CDR3 region has 16 residues. V lost 4 bases and J lost 6, with 19 bases in between. CDR1 and CDR2 (germline): MDHEN, SYDVKM. The CDR3 loop reads CASSSARRGEGQPQHF. CDR3 nucleotides: TGTGCCAGCAGTTCTGCAAGAAGGGGTGAAGGTCAGCCCCAGCATTTT.

DNA of the CDR3: TGTGCCAGCATCCCATCCACCCCCGGGGGGAATCAGCCCCAGCATTTT. This gives the protein CASIPSTPGGNQPQHF. V and J are TRBV28 and TRBJ1-5; perhaps TRBD1 as D (5 bases). V was shortened by 7 bases and J by 4 bases, with 20 bases between the two germline ends. This CDR3 is 16 amino acids long. CDR1 and CDR2 (germline): MDHEN, SYDVKM.